This TCR beta chain was documented in a study of cytomegalovirus exposure and HLA in healthy donors (dated by TCRdb to 2017 to 2019). For the wider study: An earlier analysis of 587 of the donors reported approximately 280 Gb of sequence data and 117 million unique TCR beta sequences obtained from about 179 million T cells. In a later analysis, previously published TCR beta repertoires from hundreds of donors were re-analyzed and high-resolution HLA genotyping was added so that TCR occurrence patterns could be studied. Roughly 300 gigabases of sequencing data and around 85 million unique TCR sequences made up an early release that covered approximately 620 HLA-typed donors. The study was designed to test whether signatures of past pathogen exposure could be identified by cataloging public T cell receptors. Every repertoire in the discovery cohort had been generated on one and the same sequencing platform. A later genetic analysis took genome-wide SNP genotypes for about 55% of the roughly 700 donors and used that subset as a discovery cohort. The number of typed donors differed by locus: about 620-640 for A, B, C, DRB1 and DQB1; approximately 530 for DQA1; 606 for DPA1; and 450 to 480 for DPB1. Donor age, sex, ethnicity and CMV serostatus were compiled together with the repertoire data. To predict cytomegalovirus infection status, the study combined high-throughput TCR immunosequencing, statistical association of individual TCRs with disease status, and machine learning. Across some 400 genotyped donors of the cohort, an average of roughly 200,000 unique TCR beta nucleotide sequences per donor were sequenced, and roughly a sixth of those sequences were non-productive. Both class I and class II loci were covered by HLA typing, at four-digit resolution. In an earlier analysis of roughly 540 of the donors, high-throughput TCR beta sequencing was used to judge whether each TCR beta V gene segment behaved as functional or pseudogenic. About five DR-DQ haplotypes were treated as single units for association and clustering because of strong linkage in the cohort. Rather than using new phenotypic data, the later analysis identified candidate immune exposures from TCR beta sequences and from how often those sequences occurred across donors. Along with the approximately 600-subject first cohort, a separate validation cohort of over a hundred different subjects was used. Among the roughly 400 genotyped donors, around 79% belonged to the genetic ancestry cluster associated with self-reported Caucasian donors. The study used immunosequencing to profile the T cell repertoires of several hundred subjects and linked those repertoires to cytomegalovirus serostatus. The full study reports these points: About 15 rarely observed V segments, including chromosome 9 orphons, were excluded from the earlier analysis of approximately 500 of the donors because counts were too low. Most TCR sequences were seen in very few donors, while some public TCRs were found in many individuals. In a later analysis, several top co-occurrence clusters were reported to appear linked to parvovirus B19, influenza, CMV and Epstein-Barr virus. HLA typing was unavailable for some donors at each locus, so association tests used only the typed subset. A later analysis found that most CMV-associated TCR beta chains appeared HLA-restricted, with HLA associations seemingly driven largely by CMV exposure. In vitro tests confirmed that a few of the cytomegalovirus-associated TCR beta chains recognize cytomegalovirus antigens. A later analysis associated about 17,000 TCR beta sequences with specific HLA alleles at a false discovery rate of 0.05. The authors suggested that the approach could potentially be generalized to other disease states and immunological phenotypes. In an earlier analysis of 587 of the donors, most TCR beta V segments appeared in productive rearrangements about 87% or about 30% of the time, broadly matching IMGT annotations. In a later analysis, the rate of TCR association differed among HLA loci, with DRB1 alleles having the most associated TCRs and HLA-C alleles having the fewest. A later analysis found that HLA-associated TCR beta chains were more clonally expanded and had lower generation probabilities than equally common non-associated chains. The classifier was reported to diagnose cytomegalovirus status with high specificity and sensitivity in both the original cohort and the validation cohort. A cluster of highly shared sequence variants was judged likely to be a technical artifact of the sequencing pipeline. A later genetic analysis reported fewer N-insertions in productive TCRs among donors in an Asian-associated ancestry cluster than the roughly 720-donor mean. Assigning TCR associations to individual alleles was difficult when HLA alleles, especially DR and DQ, strongly co-occurred. A further reported finding was that TCR beta sequences accurately predicted the HLA-A and HLA-B alleles for most subjects in the first cohort. Sequencing depth was assumed to be roughly uniform across donors in the presence/absence analyses, though that assumption may not hold. Only TCR beta chains were sequenced in this cohort, and the absence of alpha or paired-chain data limited detectable features. The only immune exposure information available for the cohort was CMV serostatus. Linkage disequilibrium might explain the correlated functional status among segregating V segments, but an unknown experimental factor could not be excluded. The study listed 150 to 200 TCR beta chains as associated with cytomegalovirus. The 87-base-pair reads could not distinguish some IMGT-functional V segments, including TRBV6-2 and TRBV6-3, so those segments were excluded. A later genetic analysis associated a missense DCLRE1C variant with V-gene and J-gene trimming of TCR beta chains, and an independent cohort replicated the association.

The cohort consisted of approximately 670 healthy bone marrow donors. At the time of sampling, every cohort member was nominally healthy, though immune exposures that went unrecorded were likely present. The donor tested CMV seronegative and was one of the 352 seronegative cohort members. Every donor gave a peripheral blood sample, and the peripheral blood mononuclear cells from that sample were used for TCR beta sequencing. Genomic DNA extraction from the blood cell samples was performed with the Qiagen DNeasy Blood Extraction Kit. V is pruned by 1 base and J by 4 bases, leaving 4 bases of the junction without a gene match. Via the germline V gene, CDR1 is SQVTM and CDR2 ANQGSEA. The CDR3 contains 14 residues, cysteine and phenylalanine counted. Only the CDR3 DNA stays, 42 bases, in frame from base 1. This clone came up once. It has no known antigen specificity. The sample holds no much larger clone one base away, and base qualities are not on file.

Libraries were built with the immunoSEQ multiplex PCR assay. For the multiplex PCR, a mixture combining 60 forward primers for TCR Vbeta segments and 13 reverse primers for TCR Jbeta segments was used. Amplification of the CDR3 region of rearranged TCR beta genes was performed with a multiplex PCR assay on genomic DNA. The amplified TCR beta libraries were sequenced on the Illumina HiSeq System as 87-base-pair reads. The original pipeline was this. A later analysis counted 75 million to 100 million unique TCR beta chains across the 550 to 750 repertoires, and around 12 million of these chains were shared by at least two donors. Raw reads were error-corrected and collapsed into unique sequences by a nearest-neighbor algorithm in which closely related sequences were merged to remove PCR and sequencing errors. V, D and J gene segments were assigned by aligning CDR3 sequences to IMGT reference sequences. For a sequence to be retained, a match of at least six nucleotides to both a V gene segment and a J gene segment was required. A rearrangement counted as productive if the CDR3 had no stop codons and remained in frame with V and J, and every other rearrangement counted as non-productive. CDR3 was defined according to IMGT convention as the region running from the second conserved V-encoded cysteine to the conserved J-encoded phenylalanine. Sequences without an unambiguous match to a single V gene segment were excluded from the earlier analysis of about 600 of the donors. An earlier analysis of fewer than 750 of the donors called V segments functional above 56.7% productive rearrangements and segregating when the between-donor standard deviation exceeded 5%. A statistical classification framework was built for diagnosing cytomegalovirus status from the catalog of TCR beta chain sequences. V and J gene assignment, in a later analysis, came from comparing TCR nucleotide sequences with IMGT/GENE-DB human TR gene sequences. Using the TCRdist pipeline, a later analysis assigned CDR3 sequences along with most-parsimonious VDJ recombination scenarios. In a later analysis, each TCR beta chain was defined by its CDR3 amino acid sequence together with its V-gene family, and reads lacking a unique V-gene family were excluded. A later analysis removed 500 to 600 highly shared, low-generation-probability nucleotide sequences to deal with suspected cross-contamination and a sequencing artifact. In a later analysis, a clonal expansion index was calculated for each public chain from normalized within-repertoire ranks of inferred template counts. A later analysis computed generation probabilities with a VDJ recombination model fitted to out-of-frame rearrangements, and checked the results against IGoR. Hypergeometric tests were used in a later analysis to score TCR-TCR, TCR-HLA and TCR-CMV co-occurrence, with a repertoire-size bias correction applied to the TCR pairs. In a later analysis, false discovery rates were estimated by permuting HLA or CMV assignments 20 times. In a later analysis, co-occurring TCRs were grouped with DBSCAN, and TCRdist sequence similarity was added when clustering was performed within HLA-allele-positive subsets. Co-occurrence clustering excluded repertoires with fewer than 30,000 or more than 120,000 public chains, plus five with anomalous nucleotide sharing. Imported from immuneACCESS, the table was reduced by TCRdb to in-frame sequences with V and J called. These copies leave out some clones; in studies compared against another copy, an unresolved V gene accounts for under half, and the cause of the remainder is not known. That table is the source of V, J and clone size, and D and trimming were worked out from the DNA. This sample holds about 190,000 clones; under 85% were observed only once. Clones ranked in the top ten supply roughly 1.5% of the sample.

The TCR sequence derives from a woman under 30 in good health and CMV-seronegative. The material sequenced was PBMCs. The chain couples TRBV29-1 to TRBJ2-1; 7 central bases correspond to TRBD2. The CDR3 protein sequence reads: CSVEGLAVYNEQFF. The DNA sequence is as follows: TGCAGCGTTGAAGGGCTAGCGGTTTACAATGAGCAGTTCTTC.